A single sample is the source of the 29 T cell receptor beta chains below, sequenced in a study of T cells in Graves' hyperthyroidism and ophthalmopathy. Researchers took RNA transcripts and amplified the TCR beta CDR3 regions from them. Primed by the HTBI set, a first-round RT-PCR was run on the TCR CDR3. MiXCR, applied by TCRdb to the multiplex PCR reads, yields one record per CDR3 protein. The sample lists more than 250,000 distinct CDR3 sequences; 13% to 15% were seen once. Input material: blood. Receptor source: a woman aged 45-65 years with Graves' hyperthyroidism that later progressed to Graves' ophthalmopathy.

This clonotype was detected ten times or more. The chain links TRBV29-1 to TRBJ1-1; TRBD1 is a possible D gene (5 bases). Per germline, CDR1 SQVTM and CDR2 ANQGSEA. The V end lost 6 bases, the J end lost 1 base, and 12 bases lay between the germline ends. CDR3 length: 13 residues. The CDR3 sequence: CSVAGRTNTEAFF. The DNA of the CDR3 is TGCAGCGTGGCGGGACGGACGAACACTGAAGCTTTCTTT. The full variable domain, its missing parts supplied by reference TRBV29-1 and TRBJ1-1, is SAVISQKPSRDICQRGTSLTIQCQVDSQVTMMFWYRQQPGQSLTLIATANQGSEATYESGFVIDKFPISRPNLTFSTLTVSNMSPEDSSIYLCSVAGRTNTEAFFGQGTRLTVV.

As concerns this clonotype: The junction departs from germline at one end; a sequencing error may be responsible. The chain links TRBV7-2 to TRBJ1-4, with D hard to call. The germline gives CDR1 SGHTA, CDR2 FQGNSA. This CDR3 is 12 amino acids long. CDR3 protein: CASSLVGEKLSF. CDR3 in DNA: TGTGCCAGCAGCTTAGTAGGTGAAAAACTGTCTTTT.

This clonotype was seen just once. This likely comes from a read error, as the CDR3 has no conserved phenylalanine or tryptophan at its end. This chain joins TRBV7-2 and TRBJ2-2; D might be TRBD1 (6 bases). Germline CDR1 is SGHTA and CDR2 is FQGNSA. V shed 5 bases and J shed 1 base, with 11 bases lying between them. This CDR3 is 15 amino acids long. The CDR3 loop is CASSPPTGNTGELFC. CDR3 DNA: TGTGCCAGCAGCCCGCCGACAGGGAACACCGGGGAGCTGTTTTGT.

This chain uses TRBV12-3 or TRBV12-4 with TRBJ2-5; the D gene is possibly TRBD1 (6 bases). Trimming left V 4 bases short and J 1 base short, with 13 bases between. CDR3 size: 15 residues. CDR3 region: CASSSDLGAQETQYF. DNA of the CDR3: TGTGCCAGCAGTTCGGATTTGGGGGCCCAAGAGACCCAGTACTTC.

J is TRBJ1-2 and V is TRBV20-1, with D possibly being TRBD1 (5 bases). V gave up 3 bases and J gave up 8 bases, with 13 bases separating them. The CDR3 covers 12 residues. Per germline, CDR1 DFQATT and CDR2 SNEGSKA (reference sequence). CDR3 region: CSASWQGVGYTF. The DNA of the CDR3 is TGCAGTGCTAGCTGGCAGGGTGTAGGCTACACCTTC.

This clonotype has ten or more counts. The J gene is TRBJ2-7, the V gene TRBV5-1; D is possibly TRBD1 (6 bases). Between the trimmed V and J ends, which lost 2 bases and 5 bases, there was a span of 11 bases. This CDR3 region has 13 residues. From germline, CDR1 is SGHRS and CDR2 YFSETQ. In DNA, the CDR3 is TGCGCCAGCAGCTTAACAGGGACGGACGAGCAGTACTTC. Translating it yields CASSLTGTDEQYF.

Of note for this clonotype: A much bigger clone sits one base away, suggesting this may be a read error. This CDR3 fails to terminate in the conserved phenylalanine or tryptophan, so it likely reflects a read error. V is TRBV27 and J is TRBJ2-7, with 7 nucleotides matching TRBD1. This CDR3 contains 14 residues. V shed 5 bases and J 0 bases; nucleotides not matched to a gene: 4. Germline values: CDR1 MNHEY, CDR2 SMNVEV (reference sequence). The CDR3 DNA sequence: TGTGCCAGCAGTGTACAGGGGTACTCCTACGAGCAGTACCTC. Its protein is CASSVQGYSYEQYL.

This clonotype was seen more than once but under ten times. The chain couples TRBV7-3 to TRBJ2-2; 8 bases match TRBD1. Losses at the gene ends were 4 bases for V and 5 bases for J; bases not matched to a gene: 9. The CDR3 covers 16 residues. CDR1 and CDR2 from the germline V gene are SGHTA and FQGTGA. CDR3 in amino acids: CASSSPDGQGTGELFF. The CDR3 region has the DNA TGTGCCAGCAGCTCCCCGGATGGACAGGGTACCGGGGAGCTGTTTTTT.

This clonotype was counted many times. The chain is built from TRBV2 and TRBJ2-2, with a tentative D call TRBD2 (5 bases). Trimming removed 8 bases at V and 8 bases at J, with 12 bases between. Germline V gene sequence: CDR1 SNHLY, CDR2 FYNNEI. This CDR3 has 12 residues. The CDR3 protein is CASSGDSGELFF. CDR3 DNA: TGTGCCAGCTCCGGGGATTCGGGGGAGCTGTTTTTT.

This clonotype was found a few times. The chain links TRBV6-1 to TRBJ1-3; D may be TRBD1 (5 bases). The CDR3 covers 15 residues. From germline, CDR1 is MNHNS and CDR2 SASEGT. Trimming took off 7 bases at V and 4 bases at J, with 17 bases between the two ends. The CDR3 sequence: CASTLDTQPGNTIYF. The CDR3 nucleotides are TGTGCCAGCACCTTGGACACCCAACCCGGAAACACCATATATTTT.

This clonotype has at least ten counts. This chain uses TRBV20-1 with TRBJ2-5, with TRBD2 as a possible D gene (5 bases). V was pared by 2 bases and J by 5 bases, with 15 bases between. CDR3 length: 14 residues. CDR1 and CDR2 (germline): DFQATT, SNEGSKA (reference sequence). CDR3 amino acids: CSARSGPARETQYF. The CDR3 DNA is TGCAGTGCTAGAAGCGGACCCGCCCGGGAGACCCAGTACTTC.

This clonotype was detected many times. V and J are TRBV5-1 and TRBJ2-1; D remains unclear. The CDR3 sequence is 13 residues long. Germline V gene data show CDR1 as SGHRS and CDR2 as YFSETQ. Deletions cut 0 bases from V and 6 bases from J, with 7 bases between. The CDR3 sequence: CASSLAATNEQFF. As DNA, the CDR3 is TGCGCCAGCAGCTTGGCCGCGACCAATGAGCAGTTCTTC.

This clonotype was picked up many times. This sequence joins TRBV12-3 or TRBV12-4 and TRBJ1-2; weak D call: TRBD1 (5 bases). Trimming took off 6 bases at V and 6 bases at J, with 17 bases between the two ends. The CDR3 totals 14 residues. The CDR3 here is CASSSRDRLNGYTF. In nucleotides, the CDR3 is TGTGCCAGCAGCTCCCGGGACCGCCTAAATGGCTACACCTTC.

The chain joins TRBV5-1 to TRBJ2-3; 12 bases are a match to TRBD2. There are 16 residues in the CDR3. Unmatched junction bases numbered 4, after V lost 0 bases and J lost 5 bases. Germline values: CDR1 SGHRS, CDR2 YFSETQ. This chain's CDR3 is CASSLASGRARDTQYF. The CDR3 nucleotides are TGCGCCAGCAGCTTGGCTAGCGGGAGGGCCCGAGATACGCAGTATTTT.

This clonotype was detected many times. V is TRBV28 and J is TRBJ2-1; no reliable D call. Trimming removed 7 bases from V and 7 bases from J, with 11 bases in between. The germline gives CDR1 MDHEN, CDR2 SYDVKM. The CDR3 extends over 12 amino acids. The DNA of the CDR3 is TGTGCCAGCAAACGGACGGAAAATGAGCAGTTCTTC. It specifies CASKRTENEQFF.

This clonotype was seen at least ten times. The chain has TRBV19 and TRBJ2-2, with D possibly being TRBD2 (5 bases). The CDR3 length is 16 residues. Trimming left V 5 bases short and J 4 bases short, with 17 bases between. The germline CDR1 and CDR2 sequences are LNHDA and SQIVND (reference sequence). For the CDR3, the DNA is TGTGCCAGTAGTGCCCAGTGGGGAGTCCCCACCGGGGAGCTGTTTTTT. Its protein product is CASSAQWGVPTGELFF.

This clonotype was observed many times. This chain joins TRBV20-1 and TRBJ2-1; TRBD2 matches 8 bases. CDR1 and CDR2 from the germline V gene are DFQATT and SNEGSKA (reference sequence). After removal of 5 bases from V and 8 bases from J, the junction contained 8 bases not matched to a gene. This CDR3 has 13 residues. CDR3 coding DNA: TGCAGTGCTGTTGGGACTAGTAGGGATGAGCAGTTCTTC. Its translation is CSAVGTSRDEQFF.

This clonotype was recorded many times. The chain carries TRBV12-3 or TRBV12-4 and TRBJ2-7; 12 bases match TRBD2. This CDR3 region has 17 residues. V lost 1 base to trimming and J lost 12 bases; unmatched junction nucleotides: 16. The CDR3, as DNA: TGTGCCAGCAGTTTAGTGTCCGGGACTAGCGGGTTCCTACGATTGTACTTC. It translates to CASSLVSGTSGFLRLYF.

In its sample, this clonotype was seen many times. The rearrangement uses TRBV11-2 and TRBJ1-6; no reliable D call. The CDR3 runs 9 residues. CDR1 and CDR2 from the germline V gene are SGHAT and FQNNGV. V was cut by 10 bases and J by 13 bases, with 8 bases left in between. CDR3 loop: CATGEPLHF. The CDR3 DNA reads as TGTGCCACTGGTGAGCCCCTCCACTTT.

The chain is built from TRBV20-1 and TRBJ2-1, with 8 bases matching TRBD2. There are 14 residues in the CDR3. The V segment lost 5 bases and the J segment 5 bases; nucleotides outside the gene matches: 8. Germline V gene data show CDR1 as DFQATT and CDR2 as SNEGSKA (reference sequence). The CDR3 here is CSALSGSENNEQFF. Here the CDR3 DNA reads TGCAGTGCTTTGAGCGGGAGCGAGAACAATGAGCAGTTCTTC.

This clonotype was counted at least ten times. The chain recombines TRBV3-1 with TRBJ2-3; possibly TRBD2 for D (5 bases). The CDR3 extends over 12 amino acids. The V gene's germline CDR1 is LGHDT and CDR2 YNNKEL (reference sequence). The V gene lost 1 base and the J gene lost 12 bases, with 11 bases spanning the gap. CDR3 coding DNA: TGTGCCAGCAGCCAAGCCCGGGGAGTTCAGTATTTT. It is translated as CASSQARGVQYF.

This clonotype was detected many times. The chain recombines TRBV6-1 with TRBJ2-3; D is ambiguous. V was shortened by 6 bases and J by 0 bases, with 10 bases between the two germline ends. This CDR3 is 14 amino acids long. Germline V gene data show CDR1 as MNHNS and CDR2 as SASEGT. CDR3 nucleotides: TGTGCCAGCAGCAAGAGACCTAGCACAGATACGCAGTATTTT. Its protein is CASSKRPSTDTQYF.

This clonotype was counted only a few times. This sequence may be a read error, since a much larger clone differs from it by one base. This chain connects TRBV7-9 to TRBJ2-7; D might be TRBD2 (6 bases). The germline CDR1 and CDR2 sequences are SEHNR and FQNEAQ (reference sequence). The CDR3 length is 14 residues. Written as DNA, the CDR3 is TGTGCCAGCAGCGTGGGGGGAGGCTCCTACGGGCAGTACTTC. The encoded protein is CASSVGGGSYGQYF. The full variable domain, with the rest looked up from reference TRBV7-9 and TRBJ2-7, is DTGVSQNPRHKITKRGQNVTFRCDPISEHNRLYWYRQTLGQGPEFLTYFQNEAQLEKSRLLSDRFSAERPKGSFSTLEIQRTEQGDSAMYLCASSVGGGSYGQYFGPGTRLTVT.

This rearrangement joins TRBV19 to TRBJ2-1, with 10 bases identical to TRBD2. V dropped 0 bases and J dropped 0; count of bases not matched to a gene: 2. The CDR3 consists of 17 residues. Germline V gene data show CDR1 as LNHDA and CDR2 as SQIVND (reference sequence). The DNA for the CDR3 is TGTGCCAGTAGTATAGATAGCGGGGGGAGCTCCTACAATGAGCAGTTCTTC. Translated: CASSIDSGGSSYNEQFF.

CDR3 region: CSARQGGQETQYF. The CDR3 DNA sequence: TGCAGTGCTAGACAGGGGGGGCAAGAGACCCAGTACTTC. V usage is TRBV20-1 and J usage is TRBJ2-5; the D call may be TRBD1 or TRBD2 (7 bases each). CDR1 and CDR2 (germline): DFQATT, SNEGSKA (reference sequence). V was trimmed by 2 bases and J by 2 bases, leaving 9 bases between them. The CDR3 has 13 amino acids.

This clonotype has just one count. The rearrangement links TRBV6-1 to TRBJ2-2; TRBD2 agrees at 10 bases. J lost 7 bases, V lost 6 bases, and 11 bases had no gene match. CDR3 length: 16 amino acids. Germline lookup yields CDR1 MNHNS and CDR2 SASEGT. The DNA of the CDR3 is TGTGCCAGCAGCCAAGAAGGACTAGCGGATTACGGGGAGCTGTTTTTT. Amino acids: CASSQEGLADYGELFF.

This clonotype was found a few times. This chain connects TRBV7-8 to TRBJ1-5; possible D gene TRBD1, 6 bases. The germline V gene has CDR1 SGHVS and CDR2 FQNEAQ. The CDR3 is 16 residues long. Deletions cut 2 bases from V and 3 bases from J, with 14 bases between. CDR3 sequence (DNA): TGTGCCAGCAGCTTATTAACAGGGCGGTTCAATCAGCCCCAGCATTTT. Translating gives CASSLLTGRFNQPQHF.

This chain uses TRBV4-1 with TRBJ2-5; 10 bases match TRBD2. Germline V lookup: CDR1 MGHRA, CDR2 YSYEKL. V was pared by 0 bases and J by 5 bases, with 3 bases of the junction left unmatched. This CDR3 has 15 residues. The CDR3 spells CASSQEAGGPETQYF. Here the CDR3 DNA reads TGCGCCAGCAGCCAAGAAGCGGGAGGGCCCGAGACCCAGTACTTC.

This clonotype appeared many times. The V call is TRBV20-1, the J call TRBJ1-5, with D tentatively TRBD1 (5 bases). The CDR3 sequence is 13 residues long. The V and J ends lost 7 bases and 7 bases respectively, with 17 bases between them. CDR1 is DFQATT and CDR2 is SNEGSKA in the germline V gene (reference sequence). CDR3 coding DNA: TGCAGTGTAGAGGGTTTTAGGGGACAGCCCCAGCATTTT. Encoded protein: CSVEGFRGQPQHF.